A selection of T cell receptor beta chains follows, all from one sample in a study of cytomegalovirus exposure and HLA in healthy donors. Profiled with immunoSEQ multiplex PCR; TCRdb holds only in-frame clones, not every one. The table has 150,000 to 200,000 clones, 95% to 97% seen once. The specimen sequenced was PBMCs. The origin of the receptors is a woman under 30 in good health and CMV-seronegative. Each CDR3 is given with its conserved first and last residue. Fields, in order: J gene, D gene, V gene, clone size, CDR3 protein, CDR3 DNA. A D gene is named only where the DNA matches it firmly. Where a row states a size, it is once, few, many or the class of an expanded clone; other rows omit it.

>TRBJ2-7|TRBD2|TRBV4-2|-
CASSQDLAGGPVAEQYF
TGTGCCAGCAGCCAAGATCTAGCGGGGGGGCCAGTAGCAGAGCAGTACTTC
>TRBJ2-2|-|TRBV5-1|-
CASSFTTGNTGELFF
TGCGCCAGCAGCTTCACGACAGGGAACACCGGGGAGCTGTTTTTT
>TRBJ1-4|TRBD1|TRBV6-1|-
CASSEYRGNEKLFF
TGTGCCAGCAGTGAATACAGGGGCAATGAAAAACTGTTTTTT
>TRBJ1-3|TRBD1|TRBV4-1|-
CASSQETGHSGNTIYF
TGCGCCAGCAGCCAAGAGACAGGGCACTCTGGAAACACCATATATTTT
>TRBJ1-6|-|TRBV4-3|-
CASSPVGGVWSPLHF
TGCGCCAGCAGCCCAGTAGGGGGAGTCTGGTCACCCCTCCACTTT
>TRBJ2-3|-|TRBV5-8|-
CASSYTDTQYF
TGTGCCAGCAGTTACACAGATACGCAGTATTTT
>TRBJ2-7|TRBD1|TRBV7-2|-
CASSAQTGVMYEQYF
TGTGCCAGCAGCGCCCAGACAGGGGTAATGTACGAGCAGTACTTC
>TRBJ1-2|-|TRBV6-5|-
CASSSGDGYTF
TGTGCCAGCAGTTCCGGGGATGGCTACACCTTC
>TRBJ2-2|-|TRBV6-4|-
CASSAVEGTGELFF
TGTGCCAGCAGTGCCGTAGAGGGCACCGGGGAGCTGTTTTTT
>TRBJ2-3|-|TRBV7-2|once
CASSPYPGSTDTQYF
TGTGCCAGCAGCCCATACCCGGGGAGCACAGATACGCAGTATTTT
>TRBJ2-4|TRBD2|TRBV7-2|-
CASSLAPLAGQNIQYF
TGTGCCAGCAGCTTAGCGCCCCTAGCGGGGCAAAACATTCAGTACTTC
>TRBJ2-5|TRBD1|TRBV5-8|-
CASSRGQVVGETQYF
TGTGCCAGCAGCCGGGGACAGGTGGTGGGAGAGACCCAGTACTTC
>TRBJ2-6|-|TRBV19|-
CASSIDGGAGANVLTF
TGTGCCAGTAGTATAGATGGAGGGGCCGGGGCCAACGTCCTGACTTTC
>TRBJ2-7|TRBD1|TRBV7-7|-
CASSLIPGRGLYEQYF
TGTGCTAGCAGCTTAATCCCAGGCAGGGGGCTCTACGAGCAGTACTTC
>TRBJ2-2|-|TRBV4-3|-
CASSQDGGGGTGELFF
TGCGCCAGCAGCCAAGATGGTGGGGGCGGCACCGGGGAGCTGTTTTTT
>TRBJ2-1|TRBD1|TRBV7-7|-
CASSLGQGNEQFF
TGTGCTAGCAGCTTAGGACAGGGTAATGAGCAGTTCTTC
>TRBJ2-1|TRBD1|TRBV7-3|-
CASSLGQGAYNEQFF
TGTGCCAGCAGCTTAGGGCAGGGGGCATACAATGAGCAGTTCTTC
>TRBJ1-5|-|TRBV6-5|few
CASSPGPGNQPQHF
TGTGCCAGCAGCCCCGGCCCAGGGAATCAGCCCCAGCATTTT
>TRBJ2-7|TRBD1|TRBV7-9|-
CASSLETGPHIEQYF
TGTGCCAGCAGCCTCGAGACAGGGCCGCACATTGAGCAGTACTTC
>TRBJ2-3|-|TRBV18|-
CASSPRGGTQYF
TGTGCCAGCTCACCAAGGGGGGGTACGCAGTATTTT
>TRBJ2-7|TRBD2|TRBV7-2|once
CASSLRAGGDSYEQYF
TGTGCCAGCAGCTTAAGAGCGGGGGGAGACTCCTACGAGCAGTACTTC
>TRBJ2-5|-|TRBV4-1|-
CASSQRGQETQYF
TGCGCCAGCAGCCAACGAGGGCAAGAGACCCAGTACTTC
>TRBJ2-7|TRBD2|TRBV9|once
CDRLASSGGAVYEQYF
TGTGACAGACTCGCCAGTAGCGGGGGGGCGGTGTACGAGCAGTACTTC
>TRBJ1-2|-|TRBV5-1|-
CASSLISPGGGYTF
TGCGCCAGCAGCTTGATTTCCCCGGGGGGTGGCTACACCTTC
>TRBJ1-2|-|TRBV4-1|-
CASSQDEGRYGYTF
TGCGCCAGCAGCCAAGATGAGGGCAGATATGGCTACACCTTC
>TRBJ2-5|TRBD1|TRBV5-1|once
CASSLATGEETQYF
TGCGCCAGCAGCTTGGCGACAGGGGAAGAGACCCAGTACTTC
>TRBJ2-7|TRBD1|TRBV27|-
CASRPTGGSFEQYF
TGTGCCAGCAGACCGACAGGGGGTTCCTTCGAGCAGTACTTC
>TRBJ2-5|TRBD1|TRBV4-1|-
CASSHPPTGSETQYF
TGCGCCAGCAGCCACCCCCCGACAGGGAGTGAGACCCAGTACTTC
>TRBJ2-7|TRBD2|TRBV11-2|-
CASSWDYRNYEQYF
TGTGCCAGCAGCTGGGACTACCGGAACTACGAGCAGTACTTC
>TRBJ2-7|TRBD1|TRBV15|once
CATSRDRTGKFYEQYF
TGTGCCACCAGCAGAGATCGGACAGGGAAATTCTACGAGCAGTACTTC
>TRBJ2-7|-|TRBV30|-
CAWSPHSGLLSYEQYF
TGTGCCTGGAGTCCTCATTCGGGACTCCTATCGTACGAGCAGTACTTC
>TRBJ2-5|TRBD2|TRBV4-2|-
CASSQGGETQYF
TGTGCCAGCAGCCAGGGAGGGGAGACCCAGTACTTC
>TRBJ2-7|TRBD2|TRBV11-1|-
CASSRGRDYEQYF
TGTGCCAGCAGCCGAGGGAGGGACTACGAGCAGTACTTC
>TRBJ2-1|TRBD2|TRBV4-3|-
CASSQGWGGYNEQFF
TGCGCCAGCAGCCAAGGGTGGGGGGGATACAATGAGCAGTTCTTC
>TRBJ2-7|TRBD2|TRBV6-1|-
CASSELAGGTYEQYF
TGTGCCAGCAGTGAACTAGCGGGGGGAACCTACGAGCAGTACTTC
>TRBJ2-3|-|TRBV5-4|-
CASREGTRPDTQYF
TGTGCCAGCAGAGAGGGTACGCGCCCAGATACGCAGTATTTT
>TRBJ2-7|TRBD2|TRBV28|-
CAISNSLAGSYEQYF
TGTGCCATCTCTAATAGCCTAGCGGGTTCCTACGAGCAGTACTTC
>TRBJ2-1|-|TRBV9|-
CASSVVDSQYEQFF
TGTGCCAGCAGCGTAGTGGACAGCCAATATGAGCAGTTCTTC
>TRBJ2-7|TRBD2|TRBV5-1|-
CASSLGSSGGPYEQYF
TGCGCCAGCAGCTTGGGTAGCTCGGGGGGGCCCTACGAGCAGTACTTC
>TRBJ1-1|-|TRBV5-1|-
CASSSGTQNTEAFF
TGCGCCAGCAGCTCCGGGACACAGAACACTGAAGCTTTCTTT
>TRBJ2-3|-|TRBV9|-
CASSAEGITQGDTQYF
TGTGCCAGCAGCGCGGAGGGGATTACTCAGGGAGATACGCAGTATTTT
>TRBJ1-6|TRBD1|TRBV5-5|-
CASSLGGLGPLHF
TGTGCCAGCAGCTTAGGGGGCCTAGGCCCCCTCCACTTT
>TRBJ1-3|-|TRBV4-2|few
CASSQERVFSGNTIYF
TGTGCCAGCAGCCAAGAGAGGGTCTTCTCTGGAAACACCATATATTTT
>TRBJ2-7|TRBD1|TRBV18|-
CASSPGQGLLYEQYF
TGTGCCAGCTCACCAGGACAGGGGCTCTTATACGAGCAGTACTTC
>TRBJ1-2|-|TRBV19|-
CASSIAGDTYGYTF
TGTGCCAGTAGTATAGCAGGGGATACCTATGGCTACACCTTC
>TRBJ2-2|TRBD1|TRBV7-3|-
CASRYRQGAGELFF
TGTGCCAGCAGATACCGGCAGGGGGCCGGGGAGCTGTTTTTT
>TRBJ2-2|TRBD1|TRBV29-1|-
CSAQDRENTGELFF
TGCAGCGCACAGGACAGGGAGAACACCGGGGAGCTGTTTTTT
>TRBJ1-3|TRBD1|TRBV4-1|-
CASSDLTGGGNTIYF
TGCGCCAGCAGTGACCTTACAGGGGGCGGAAACACCATATATTTT
>TRBJ2-3|TRBD1|TRBV7-9|-
CASSLPDRVLDTQYF
TGTGCCAGCAGCTTACCCGACAGGGTTTTGGATACGCAGTATTTT
>TRBJ2-7|TRBD2|TRBV9|-
CASSTGTSGGSEQYF
TGTGCCAGCAGCACCGGGACTAGCGGGGGGTCCGAGCAGTACTTC
>TRBJ2-2|-|TRBV7-3|-
CASSLGAGNTGELFF
TGTGCCAGCAGCTTAGGGGCCGGGAACACCGGGGAGCTGTTTTTT
>TRBJ2-7|TRBD2|TRBV6-6|-
CASSKLAGVYEQYF
TGTGCCAGCAGTAAACTAGCGGGGGTTTACGAGCAGTACTTC
>TRBJ2-5|-|TRBV5-6|-
CASSELGGDSALYF
TGTGCCAGCAGCGAATTAGGGGGGGACTCCGCCTTGTACTTC
>TRBJ1-1|TRBD1|TRBV6-6|-
CASSRRDSEAFF
TGTGCCAGCAGCCGACGGGACAGTGAAGCTTTCTTT